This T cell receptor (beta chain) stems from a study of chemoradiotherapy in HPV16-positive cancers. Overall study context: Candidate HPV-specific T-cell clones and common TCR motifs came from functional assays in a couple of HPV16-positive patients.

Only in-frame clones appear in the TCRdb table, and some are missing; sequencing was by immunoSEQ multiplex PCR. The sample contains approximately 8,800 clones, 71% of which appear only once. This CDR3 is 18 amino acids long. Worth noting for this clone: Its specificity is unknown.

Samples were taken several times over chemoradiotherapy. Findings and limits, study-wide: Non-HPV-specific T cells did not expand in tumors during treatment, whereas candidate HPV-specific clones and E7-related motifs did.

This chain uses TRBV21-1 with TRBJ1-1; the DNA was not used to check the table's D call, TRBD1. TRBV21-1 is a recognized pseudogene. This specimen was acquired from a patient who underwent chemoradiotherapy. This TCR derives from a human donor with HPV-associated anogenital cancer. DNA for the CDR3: TGTGCCAGCAGCCTCAAGACCGGGACAGGGATAGGGAACACTGAAGCTTTCTTT. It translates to CASSLKTGTGIGNTEAFF.